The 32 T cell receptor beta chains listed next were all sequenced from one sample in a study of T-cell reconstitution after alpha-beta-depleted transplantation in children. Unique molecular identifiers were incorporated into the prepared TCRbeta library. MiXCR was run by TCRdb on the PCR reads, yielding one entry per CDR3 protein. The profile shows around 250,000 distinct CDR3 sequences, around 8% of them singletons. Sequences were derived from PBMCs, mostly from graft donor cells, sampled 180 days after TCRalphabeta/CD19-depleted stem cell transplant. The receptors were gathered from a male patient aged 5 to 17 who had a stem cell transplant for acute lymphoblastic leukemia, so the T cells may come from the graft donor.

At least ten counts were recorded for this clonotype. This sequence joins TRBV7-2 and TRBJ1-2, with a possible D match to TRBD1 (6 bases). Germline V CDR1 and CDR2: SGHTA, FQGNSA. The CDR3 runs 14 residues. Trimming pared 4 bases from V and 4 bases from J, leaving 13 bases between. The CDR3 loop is CASSYSDRSYGYTF. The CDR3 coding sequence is TGTGCCAGCAGCTATTCCGACAGGAGCTATGGCTACACCTTC.

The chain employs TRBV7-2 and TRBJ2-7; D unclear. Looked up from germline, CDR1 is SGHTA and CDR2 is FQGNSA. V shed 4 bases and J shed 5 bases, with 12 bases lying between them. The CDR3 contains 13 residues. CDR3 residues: CASSSRPRDEQYF. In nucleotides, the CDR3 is TGTGCCAGCAGCTCCCGCCCTCGGGACGAGCAGTACTTC.

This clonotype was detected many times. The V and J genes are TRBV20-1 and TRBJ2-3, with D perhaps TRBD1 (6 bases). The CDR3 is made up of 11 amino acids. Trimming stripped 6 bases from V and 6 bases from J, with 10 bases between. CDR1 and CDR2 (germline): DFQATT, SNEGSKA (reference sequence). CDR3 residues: CSARRGDTQYF. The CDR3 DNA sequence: TGCAGTGCGAGAAGGGGGGATACGCAGTATTTT.

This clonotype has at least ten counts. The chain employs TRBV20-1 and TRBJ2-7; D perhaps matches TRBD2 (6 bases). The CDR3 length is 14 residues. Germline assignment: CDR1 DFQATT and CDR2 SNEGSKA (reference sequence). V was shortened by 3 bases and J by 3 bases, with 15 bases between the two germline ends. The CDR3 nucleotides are TGCAGTGCTAGCTTACGGGACTCTGGCTACGAGCAGTACTTC. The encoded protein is CSASLRDSGYEQYF.

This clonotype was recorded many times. The CDR3 DNA is TGCAGCGTTGGAAGGGGCGGAGAGACCCAGTACTTC. Translating it yields CSVGRGGETQYF. This chain links TRBV29-1 with TRBJ2-5; a possible D gene is TRBD1 (5 bases). Trimming took off 4 bases at V and 4 bases at J, with 10 bases between the two ends. Germline loops: CDR1 SQVTM, CDR2 ANQGSEA. The CDR3 covers 12 residues.

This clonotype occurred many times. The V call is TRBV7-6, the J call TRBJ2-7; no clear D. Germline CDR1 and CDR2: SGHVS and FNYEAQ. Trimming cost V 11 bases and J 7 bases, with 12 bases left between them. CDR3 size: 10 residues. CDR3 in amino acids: CAGNNGEQYF. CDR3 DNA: TGTGCCGGCAATAACGGGGAGCAGTACTTC.

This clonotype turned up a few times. CDR3 amino acids: CASSSWTSPTQYF. The CDR3 DNA reads as TGTGCCAGCAGCTCCTGGACTAGCCCTACGCAGTATTTT. The V gene is TRBV11-3, the J gene TRBJ2-3; 8 nucleotides match TRBD2. CDR3 length: 13 amino acids. V was pared by 4 bases and J by 8 bases, with 5 bases of the junction left unmatched. Germline loops: CDR1 SGHNT, CDR2 YENEEA.

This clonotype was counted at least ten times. The CDR3 reads CASSLPPGQGGNIQYF. CDR3 nucleotide sequence: TGTGCCAGCAGCCTCCCTCCGGGACAGGGAGGGAACATTCAGTACTTC. The rearrangement joins TRBV16 to TRBJ2-4; TRBD1 agrees at 9 bases. Trimming took 4 bases from V and 7 from J; bases not matched to a gene: 11. The CDR3 contains 16 residues. CDR1 is KGHSY and CDR2 is FQNENV in the germline V gene.

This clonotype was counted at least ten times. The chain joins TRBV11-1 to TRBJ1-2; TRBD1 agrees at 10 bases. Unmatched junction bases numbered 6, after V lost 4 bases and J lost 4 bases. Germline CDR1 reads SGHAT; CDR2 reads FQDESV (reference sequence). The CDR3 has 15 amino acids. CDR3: CASSSRDRGLYGYTF. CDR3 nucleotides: TGTGCCAGCAGCTCCCGGGACAGGGGCCTCTATGGCTACACCTTC.

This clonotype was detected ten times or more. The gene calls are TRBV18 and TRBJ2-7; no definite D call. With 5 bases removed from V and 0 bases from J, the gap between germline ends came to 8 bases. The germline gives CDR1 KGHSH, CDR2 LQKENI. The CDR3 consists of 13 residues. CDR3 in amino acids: CASSARTSYEQYF. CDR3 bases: TGTGCCAGCTCAGCCAGGACCTCCTACGAGCAGTACTTC.

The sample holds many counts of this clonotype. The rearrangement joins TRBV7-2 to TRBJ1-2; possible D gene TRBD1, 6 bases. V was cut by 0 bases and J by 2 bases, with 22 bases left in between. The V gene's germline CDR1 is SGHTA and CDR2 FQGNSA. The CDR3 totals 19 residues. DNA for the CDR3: TGTGCCAGCAGCTTAGCCAGTTCCCGGACAGCTCGCTCAAACTATGGCTACACCTTC. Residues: CASSLASSRTARSNYGYTF.

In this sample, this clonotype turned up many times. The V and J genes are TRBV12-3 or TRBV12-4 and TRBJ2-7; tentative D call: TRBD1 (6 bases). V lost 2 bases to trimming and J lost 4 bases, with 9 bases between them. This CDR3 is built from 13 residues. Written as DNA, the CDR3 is TGTGCCAGCAGTTTAAGGGACACTTACGAGCAGTACTTC. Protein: CASSLRDTYEQYF.

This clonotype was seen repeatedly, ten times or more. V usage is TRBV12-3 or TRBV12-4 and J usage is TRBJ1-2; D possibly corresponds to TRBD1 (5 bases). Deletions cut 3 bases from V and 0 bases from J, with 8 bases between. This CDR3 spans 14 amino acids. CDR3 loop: CASSFGRANYGYTF. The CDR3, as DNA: TGTGCCAGCAGTTTTGGCAGGGCTAACTATGGCTACACCTTC.

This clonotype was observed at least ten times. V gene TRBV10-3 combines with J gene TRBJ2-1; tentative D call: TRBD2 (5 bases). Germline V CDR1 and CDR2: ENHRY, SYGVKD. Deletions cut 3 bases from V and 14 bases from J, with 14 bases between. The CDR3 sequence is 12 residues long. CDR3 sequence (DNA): TGTGCCATCAGTGACGGCGCGGGTGGTGAGTTCTTC. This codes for CAISDGAGGEFF.

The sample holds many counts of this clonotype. In nucleotides, the CDR3 is TGTGCCAGCAGGGCCCGGGAACAGAACACCGGGGAGCTGTTTTTT. Translated, it gives CASRAREQNTGELFF. The rearrangement joins TRBV6-1 to TRBJ2-2; the D gene is possibly TRBD2 (5 bases). V lost 6 bases, J lost 1 base, and 12 bases lay in between. Germline CDR1 MNHNS, CDR2 SASEGT. The CDR3 has 15 amino acids.

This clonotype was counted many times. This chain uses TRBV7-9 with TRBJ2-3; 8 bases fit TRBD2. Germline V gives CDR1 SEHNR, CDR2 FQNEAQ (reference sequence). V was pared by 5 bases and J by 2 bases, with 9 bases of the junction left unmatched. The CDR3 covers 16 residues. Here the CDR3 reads CASSAPTGRDTDTQYF. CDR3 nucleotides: TGTGCCAGCAGCGCACCGACCGGGAGGGACACAGATACGCAGTATTTT.

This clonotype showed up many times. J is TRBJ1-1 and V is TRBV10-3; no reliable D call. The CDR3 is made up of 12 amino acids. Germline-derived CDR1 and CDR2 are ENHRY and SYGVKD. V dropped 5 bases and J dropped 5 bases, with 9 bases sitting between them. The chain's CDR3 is CAISIGGTEAFF. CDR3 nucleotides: TGTGCCATCAGTATAGGTGGTACTGAAGCTTTCTTT.

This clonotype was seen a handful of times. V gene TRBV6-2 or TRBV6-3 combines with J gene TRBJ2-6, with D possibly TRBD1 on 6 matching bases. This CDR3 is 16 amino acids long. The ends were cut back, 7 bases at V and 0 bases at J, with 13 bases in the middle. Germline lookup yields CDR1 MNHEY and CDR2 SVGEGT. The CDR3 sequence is CASTQGHTSGANVLTF. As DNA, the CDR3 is TGTGCCAGCACTCAGGGGCACACCTCTGGGGCCAACGTCCTGACTTTC.

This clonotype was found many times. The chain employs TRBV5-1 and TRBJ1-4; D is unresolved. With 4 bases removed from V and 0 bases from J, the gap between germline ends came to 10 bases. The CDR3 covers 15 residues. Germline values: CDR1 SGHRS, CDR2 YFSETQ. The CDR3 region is CASSARTATNEKLFF. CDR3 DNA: TGCGCCAGCAGCGCTCGGACTGCAACTAATGAAAAACTGTTTTTT.

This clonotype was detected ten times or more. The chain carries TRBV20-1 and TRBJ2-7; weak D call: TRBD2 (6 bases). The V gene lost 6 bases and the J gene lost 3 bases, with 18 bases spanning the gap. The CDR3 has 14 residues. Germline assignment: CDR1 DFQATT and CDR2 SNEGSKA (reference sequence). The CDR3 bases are TGCAGTGCCACAGGAGCGGGTGGATTCTACGAGCAGTACTTC. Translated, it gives CSATGAGGFYEQYF.

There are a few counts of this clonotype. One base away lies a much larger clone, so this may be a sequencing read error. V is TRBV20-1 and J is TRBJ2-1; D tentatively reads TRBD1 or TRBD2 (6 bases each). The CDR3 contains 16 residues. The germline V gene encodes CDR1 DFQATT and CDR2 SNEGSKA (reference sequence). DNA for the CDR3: TGCTGTGCTAGAGATCATACGGGGGCCTCCTACAATGAGCAGTTCTTC. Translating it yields CCARDHTGASYNEQFF.

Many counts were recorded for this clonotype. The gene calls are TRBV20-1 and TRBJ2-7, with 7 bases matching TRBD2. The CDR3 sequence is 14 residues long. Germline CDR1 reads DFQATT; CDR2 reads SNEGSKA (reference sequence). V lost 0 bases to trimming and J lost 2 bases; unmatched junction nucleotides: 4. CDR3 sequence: CSARDQGGPYEQYF. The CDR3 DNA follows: TGCAGTGCTAGAGATCAGGGAGGGCCCTACGAGCAGTACTTC.

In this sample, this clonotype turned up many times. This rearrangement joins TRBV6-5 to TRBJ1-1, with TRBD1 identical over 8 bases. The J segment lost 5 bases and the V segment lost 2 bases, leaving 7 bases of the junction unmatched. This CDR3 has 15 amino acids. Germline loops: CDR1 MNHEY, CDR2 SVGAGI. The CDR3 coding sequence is TGTGCCAGCAGTTACCGGACAGGGCGGGGGACTGAAGCTTTCTTT. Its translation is CASSYRTGRGTEAFF.

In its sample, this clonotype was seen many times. CDR3 DNA: TGTGCCAGCAGCGTAAGGACAGGGGGAACTGAAGCTTTCTTT. Amino acid sequence: CASSVRTGGTEAFF. The chain links TRBV9 to TRBJ1-1; 10 bases align to TRBD1. CDR1 and CDR2 from the germline V gene are SGDLS and YYNGEE. After removal of 1 base from V and 5 bases from J, the junction contained 2 bases not matched to a gene. This CDR3 is 14 amino acids long.

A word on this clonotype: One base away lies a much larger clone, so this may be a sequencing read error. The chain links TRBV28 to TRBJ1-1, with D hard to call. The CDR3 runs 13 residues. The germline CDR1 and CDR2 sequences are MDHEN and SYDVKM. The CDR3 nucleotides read TGTGGCAGCAAGCAAGCGCGGGGAACTGAAGCTTTCTTT. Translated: CGSKQARGTEAFF.

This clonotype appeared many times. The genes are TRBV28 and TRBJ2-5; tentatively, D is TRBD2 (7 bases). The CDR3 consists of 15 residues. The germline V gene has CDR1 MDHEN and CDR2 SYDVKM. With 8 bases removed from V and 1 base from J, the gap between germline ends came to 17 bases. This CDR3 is CASLGGRTSQETQYF. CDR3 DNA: TGTGCCAGCTTGGGGGGGCGGACTTCCCAAGAGACCCAGTACTTC.

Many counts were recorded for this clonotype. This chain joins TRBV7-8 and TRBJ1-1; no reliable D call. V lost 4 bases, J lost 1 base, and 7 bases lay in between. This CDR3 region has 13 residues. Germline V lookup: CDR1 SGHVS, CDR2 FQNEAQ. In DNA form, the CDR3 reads TGTGCCAGCAGCTGGGGTGGGAACACTGAAGCTTTCTTT. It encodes CASSWGGNTEAFF.

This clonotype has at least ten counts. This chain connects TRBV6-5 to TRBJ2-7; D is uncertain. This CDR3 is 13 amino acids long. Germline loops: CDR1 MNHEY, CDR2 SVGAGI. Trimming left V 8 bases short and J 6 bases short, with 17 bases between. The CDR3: CASVGRPSTEQYF. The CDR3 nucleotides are TGTGCCAGCGTTGGACGCCCGAGTACCGAGCAGTACTTC.

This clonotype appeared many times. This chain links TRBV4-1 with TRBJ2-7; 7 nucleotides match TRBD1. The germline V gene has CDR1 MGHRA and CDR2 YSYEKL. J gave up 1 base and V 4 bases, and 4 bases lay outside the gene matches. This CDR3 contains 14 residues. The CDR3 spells CASSRVDRSYEQYF. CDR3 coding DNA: TGCGCCAGCAGCCGTGTGGACAGGTCCTACGAGCAGTACTTC.

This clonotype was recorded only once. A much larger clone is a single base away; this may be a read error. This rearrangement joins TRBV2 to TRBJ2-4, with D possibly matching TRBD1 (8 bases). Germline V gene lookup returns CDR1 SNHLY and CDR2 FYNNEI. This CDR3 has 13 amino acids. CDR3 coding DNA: TGTGCCAGCTCCGGACAGGGAGGGAACATTCAGTCCTTC. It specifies CASSGQGGNIQSF.

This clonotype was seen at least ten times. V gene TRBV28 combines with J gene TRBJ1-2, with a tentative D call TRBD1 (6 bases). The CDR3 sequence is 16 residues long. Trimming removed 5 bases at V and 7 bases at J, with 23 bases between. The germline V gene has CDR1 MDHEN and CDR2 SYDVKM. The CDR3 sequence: CASSLESQGWLGGYTF. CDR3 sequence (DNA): TGTGCCAGCAGTCTCGAGAGCCAGGGGTGGTTAGGTGGCTACACCTTC.

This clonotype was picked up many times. The CDR3 DNA reads TGTGCCAGCTCAACACGGGACAGGGAAGCCGAGCAGTACTTC. Translation: CASSTRDREAEQYF. The chain employs TRBV18 and TRBJ2-7, with 9 bases that match TRBD1. Germline CDR1 and CDR2: KGHSH and LQKENI. V dropped 5 bases and J dropped 6; count of bases not matched to a gene: 8. This CDR3 is built from 14 residues.